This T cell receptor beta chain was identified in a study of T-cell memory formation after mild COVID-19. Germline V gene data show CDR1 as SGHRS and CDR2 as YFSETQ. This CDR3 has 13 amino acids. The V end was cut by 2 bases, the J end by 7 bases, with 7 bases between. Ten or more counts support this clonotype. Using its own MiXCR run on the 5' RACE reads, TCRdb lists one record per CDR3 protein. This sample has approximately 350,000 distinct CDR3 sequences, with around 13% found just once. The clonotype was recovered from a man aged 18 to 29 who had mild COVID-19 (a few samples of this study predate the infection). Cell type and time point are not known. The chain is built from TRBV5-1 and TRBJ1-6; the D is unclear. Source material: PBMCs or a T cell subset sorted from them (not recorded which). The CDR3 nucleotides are TGCGCCAGCAGCTTAACCAGGAATTCACCCCTCCACTTT. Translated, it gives CASSLTRNSPLHF.